This entry lists 21 T cell receptor beta chains sequenced from one sample in a study of blood T cell repertoires in COVID-19. Assay used: immunoSEQ multiplex PCR; TCRdb lists only in-frame clones, some missing. This table has roughly 280,000 clones, about 90% appearing once. The sample taken for sequencing was PBMCs or T cells enriched from blood (not recorded which). These receptor sequences come from a young woman with acute COVID-19.

The V gene is TRBV7-9, the J gene TRBJ2-2; 9 bases are shared with TRBD2. Germline CDR1 is SEHNR and CDR2 is FQNEAQ (reference sequence). Unmatched junction bases numbered 3, after V lost 1 base and J lost 6 bases. This CDR3 spans 15 amino acids. The CDR3 region is CASSLVGLAPGELFF. DNA for the CDR3: TGTGCCAGCAGCTTAGTGGGACTAGCTCCCGGGGAGCTGTTTTTT.

This clone was seen a handful of times. The chain carries TRBV28 and TRBJ2-1; 8 bases are a match to TRBD2. CDR3 length: 13 residues. Looked up from germline, CDR1 is MDHEN and CDR2 is SYDVKM. V was clipped by 8 bases and J by 8 bases; unmatched bases: 8. The CDR3 reads CASARGRWDEQFF. The DNA for the CDR3 is TGTGCCAGCGCCCGCGGGAGGTGGGATGAGCAGTTCTTC.

CDR3 in amino acids: CASSLVLAEESTDTQYF. The CDR3, as DNA: TGTGCCAGCAGCTTGGTTCTAGCGGAAGAAAGCACAGATACGCAGTATTTT. V and J are TRBV5-6 and TRBJ2-3, with 7 bases identical to TRBD2. CDR1 is SGHDT, CDR2 YYEEEE, per germline. This CDR3 is built from 17 residues. With 0 bases clipped from V and 0 bases from J, the junction kept 7 bases outside the gene matches.

This clone occurred once. The rearrangement uses TRBV28 and TRBJ2-5; D is possibly TRBD1 (5 bases). V was cut by 4 bases and J by 12 bases, with 15 bases left in between. The CDR3 totals 12 residues. Germline V lookup: CDR1 MDHEN, CDR2 SYDVKM. The CDR3 reads CASSSHDSKEYF. CDR3 nucleotide sequence: TGTGCCAGCAGTTCACACGACAGTAAGGAGTACTTC.

V and J are TRBV2 and TRBJ2-1, with 9 bases lining up with TRBD2. The germline gives CDR1 SNHLY, CDR2 FYNNEI. This CDR3 comprises 14 residues. Trimming cost V 4 bases and J 6 bases; bases outside gene matches: 4. This chain's CDR3 is CASSGPAGGNEQFF. In nucleotides, the CDR3 is TGTGCCAGCAGTGGGCCAGCGGGAGGCAATGAGCAGTTCTTC.

This clone was counted only a few times. Here the CDR3 reads CASSLSRDRGEKLFF. CDR3 coding DNA: TGTGCCAGCTCACTGAGCCGGGACAGGGGTGAAAAACTGTTTTTT. This chain links TRBV18 with TRBJ1-4, with TRBD1 identical over 10 bases. Germline CDR1 reads KGHSH; CDR2 reads LQKENI. The CDR3 extends over 15 amino acids. V was clipped by 4 bases and J by 7 bases; unmatched bases: 6. The full variable domain, in which reference TRBV18 and TRBJ1-4 provide the parts outside the CDR3, is NAGVMQNPRHLVRRRGQEARLRCSPMKGHSHVYWYRQLPEEGLKFMVYLQKENIIDESGMPKERFSAEFPKEGPSILRIQQVVRGDSAAYFCASSLSRDRGEKLFFGSGTQLSVL.

V and J are TRBV29-1 and TRBJ2-7; 7 positions agree with TRBD2. Trimming at V came to 6 bases and at J to 5 bases, leaving 16 bases not matched to a gene. Germline V lookup: CDR1 SQVTM, CDR2 ANQGSEA. CDR3 length: 15 residues. This chain's CDR3 is CSVGGVEDLMDEQYF. The CDR3 DNA follows: TGCAGCGTGGGGGGGGTTGAGGACCTCATGGACGAGCAGTACTTC.

The chain couples TRBV30 to TRBJ2-1, with 9 bases fitting TRBD1. The CDR3 totals 16 residues. Germline loops: CDR1 GTSNPN, CDR2 SVGIG (reference sequence). Losses at the gene ends were 3 bases for V and 8 bases for J; bases not matched to a gene: 14. CDR3 residues: CAWRRDRDRVSDEQFF. The CDR3 DNA sequence: TGTGCCTGGAGAAGAGACCGGGACAGGGTTTCCGATGAGCAGTTCTTC.

The chain links TRBV9 to TRBJ2-3, with 9 bases aligning to TRBD2. Germline trimming cut 4 bases from V and 4 bases from J; bases unmatched to any gene: 13. Germline CDR1 SGDLS, CDR2 YYNGEE. The CDR3 length is 17 residues. In DNA form, the CDR3 reads TGTGCCAGCAGCCCCCGTTCCGGGACTAGCAATTCAGATACGCAGTATTTT. It translates to CASSPRSGTSNSDTQYF.

The V gene is TRBV14, the J gene TRBJ2-7, with 10 bases lining up with TRBD2. CDR3 size: 13 residues. In germline, CDR1 is SGHDN, CDR2 FVKESK. V was clipped by 8 bases and J by 4 bases; unmatched bases: 5. Here the CDR3 reads CASPWTSGYEQYF. The DNA for the CDR3 is TGTGCCAGCCCGTGGACTAGCGGTTACGAGCAGTACTTC. Looking up the rest from reference TRBV14 and TRBJ2-7 gives the full variable domain: EAGVTQFPSHSVIEKGQTVTLRCDPISGHDNLYWYRRVMGKEIKFLLHFVKESKQDESGMPNNRFLAERTGGTYSTLKVQPAELEDSGVYFCASPWTSGYEQYFGPGTRLTVT.

The rearrangement links TRBV6-2 or TRBV6-3 to TRBJ1-6, with 7 bases that match TRBD1. The CDR3 totals 19 residues. Germline-derived CDR1 and CDR2 are MNHEY and SVGEGT. Trimming removed 4 bases from V and 0 bases from J; junction bases left unmatched: 12. CDR3 in amino acids: CASSLLPGQRSSYNSPLHF. The CDR3, as DNA: TGTGCCAGCAGTTTGTTACCGGGACAGCGGAGCTCCTATAATTCACCCCTCCACTTT.

The chain links TRBV2 to TRBJ2-2; 8 positions match TRBD2. The CDR3 sequence is 16 residues long. Trimming cost V 6 bases and J 1 base; bases outside gene matches: 7. The V gene's germline CDR1 is SNHLY and CDR2 FYNNEI. As DNA, the CDR3 is TGTGCCAGCAGCATTACTAGCGGCAGGAACACCGGGGAGCTGTTTTTT. It translates to CASSITSGRNTGELFF.

The genes are TRBV27 and TRBJ1-1, with 7 nucleotides matching TRBD1. CDR1 and CDR2 (germline): MNHEY, SMNVEV (reference sequence). The CDR3 totals 13 residues. V trimming: 7 bases; J trimming: 0 bases; junction bases outside the gene matches: 2. In DNA, the CDR3 is TGTGCCAGCAATGACAGGGTGAACACTGAAGCTTTCTTT. It specifies CASNDRVNTEAFF.

The chain is built from TRBV9 and TRBJ1-4; 7 bases line up with TRBD1. Germline V CDR1 and CDR2: SGDLS, YYNGEE. V gave up 4 bases and J gave up 8 bases; unmatched junction bases: 20. This CDR3 has 18 residues. The CDR3 sequence is CASSPRGGGGAVIEKLFF. CDR3 in DNA: TGTGCCAGCAGCCCAAGAGGGGGCGGCGGGGCGGTCATCGAAAAACTGTTTTTT.

The V gene is TRBV3-1 (or the pseudogene TRBV3-2), the J gene TRBJ1-6; TRBD1 aligns across 7 bases. There are 15 residues in the CDR3. The J segment lost 11 bases and the V segment lost 0 bases, leaving 7 bases of the junction unmatched. CDR1 and CDR2 (germline): LGHDT, YNNKEL (reference sequence). The CDR3 region has the DNA TGTGCCAGCAGCCAAGATACAGGGGCTAAGCCACCCCTCCACTTT. It translates to CASSQDTGAKPPLHF.

This chain joins TRBV28 and TRBJ1-2; D may be TRBD1 (6 bases). Trimming removed 3 bases from V and 2 bases from J, with 10 bases in between. This CDR3 is built from 14 residues. CDR1 MDHEN and CDR2 SYDVKM come from the germline V gene. The CDR3 DNA is TGTGCCAGCAGTTTGAGCCAGGGGAACTATGGCTACACCTTC. This encodes CASSLSQGNYGYTF.

This rearrangement joins TRBV5-4 to TRBJ1-2; perhaps TRBD1 as D (5 bases). Trimming pared 3 bases from V and 2 bases from J, leaving 11 bases between. The CDR3 runs 14 residues. Per germline, CDR1 SGHNT and CDR2 YYREEE (reference sequence). DNA of the CDR3: TGTGCCAGCAGCTCCGGGACTGAAAACTATGGCTACACCTTC. It encodes CASSSGTENYGYTF.

The chain couples TRBV5-4 to TRBJ2-2; D remains unclear. The CDR3 length is 14 residues. Germline values: CDR1 SGHNT, CDR2 YYREEE (reference sequence). With 2 bases removed from V and 4 bases from J, the gap between germline ends came to 9 bases. In DNA form, the CDR3 reads TGTGCCAGCAGCTTAGAAGGAGCCACCGGGGAGCTGTTTTTT. Its protein is CASSLEGATGELFF. Full variable domain (missing parts from reference TRBV5-4 and TRBJ2-2): ETGVTQSPTHLIKTRGQQVTLRCSSQSGHNTVSWYQQALGQGPQFIFQYYREEENGRGNFPPRFSGLQFPNYSSELNVNALELDDSALYLCASSLEGATGELFFGEGSRLTVL.

This chain links TRBV29-1 with TRBJ2-1; TRBD2 aligns across 12 bases. Germline V gene sequence: CDR1 SQVTM, CDR2 ANQGSEA. J gave up 1 base and V 0 bases, and 4 bases lay outside the gene matches. The CDR3 has 17 amino acids. CDR3 sequence reads: CSVEDRGLAGSYNEQFF. DNA for the CDR3: TGCAGCGTTGAAGATAGGGGACTAGCGGGTTCCTACAATGAGCAGTTCTTC.

This sequence joins TRBV28 and TRBJ2-7; 8 bases line up with TRBD1. This CDR3 contains 14 residues. V lost 6 bases and J lost 6; bases outside the gene matches: 10. Germline CDR1 MDHEN, CDR2 SYDVKM. The CDR3 DNA reads TGTGCCAGCAGCCCTGGACAGGGCCCTGGCGAGCAGTACTTC. This encodes CASSPGQGPGEQYF.

This clone occurred once. The chain combines TRBV7-9 with TRBJ1-3; D remains ambiguous. The CDR3 runs 13 residues. Germline V lookup: CDR1 SEHNR, CDR2 FQNEAQ (reference sequence). Trimming removed 8 bases at V and 0 bases at J, with 8 bases between. The CDR3 loop is CASPHSSGNTIYF. DNA for the CDR3: TGTGCCAGCCCCCACAGCTCTGGAAACACCATATATTTT.